This T cell receptor (beta chain) is from a study of blood T cell repertoires in COVID-19 (dated by TCRdb to the early 2020s). With regard to the full study: The collaborator samples originated in the United States, Italy and Spain and spanned the acute and convalescent phases of COVID-19. The material from the prospective study consisted of cDNA or gDNA derived from T cells, B-cell-depleted T cells, or PBMCs. Deeply sampled blood TCRbeta repertoires from subjects exposed to, actively infected with, or recovered from COVID-19 were included in the dataset. A freely available public database, intended as a resource for researchers studying the immune response to SARS-CoV-2, is where the repertoires were released. Samples came from the ongoing ImmuneRACE study (first 160 participants) plus 1,254 subjects from 6 global collaborators. The sample metadata nearly always contained a de-identified subject ID, COVID-19 status, age in years and sex. Where available, HLA class I and class II types were taken from metadata supplied by the sample provider and were not determined by assay-based typing. The paper as a whole reports these results and caveats: How much clinical and demographic metadata was included differed by source and by participant, and the metadata was provided uncurated.

V was cut back by 2 bases and J by 4 bases, leaving a gap of 8 bases between them. The germline V gene encodes CDR1 MNHEY and CDR2 SVGAGI. The CDR3 covers 13 residues, taking in both the cysteine and the phenylalanine. The only DNA kept is the CDR3, 39 bases in frame from the first base. To note about this clone: This receptor's antigen is unknown. No much larger clone is present one base from it, and per-base qualities are unavailable.

The collaborating institutions used their own protocols to collect whole blood in K2EDTA tubes. Collaborator samples were shipped for TCRbeta analysis as frozen whole blood, isolated PBMCs, or DNA extracted from either sample type. TCRbeta CDR3 regions were amplified from genomic DNA using the immunoSEQ Assay, a bias-controlled multiplex PCR. From the authors' description of their analysis: Nucleated cell counts per sample were estimated from amplification of reference gene primers within the assay. To quantify the absolute abundance of each unique TCRbeta CDR3 rearrangement, sequence reads were collapsed and filtered. For each sample, productive Simpson clonality was calculated as the square root of Simpson's diversity index over productive rearrangements. In TCRdb, the immuneACCESS table is reduced to in-frame sequences with V and J assigned. These tables do not hold every clone; where another copy was compared, an unresolved V gene accounts for under half, and the others remain unexplained. V, J and clone size reflect that table, while D and trimming were determined from the DNA. The sample table contains approximately 260,000 clones; only one count was recorded for over 80% of them. Together, the top ten hold 3.7% of the sample.

Recombination joined TRBV6-5 with TRBJ1-2; a tentative D match to TRBD1 spans 5 bases. The specimen sequenced was peripheral blood. The source of this sequence is a woman aged 40-49 years with acute or convalescent COVID-19. The CDR3 reads CASSYGAGYGYTF. The nucleotides are TGTGCCAGCAGTTACGGGGCAGGCTATGGCTACACCTTC.